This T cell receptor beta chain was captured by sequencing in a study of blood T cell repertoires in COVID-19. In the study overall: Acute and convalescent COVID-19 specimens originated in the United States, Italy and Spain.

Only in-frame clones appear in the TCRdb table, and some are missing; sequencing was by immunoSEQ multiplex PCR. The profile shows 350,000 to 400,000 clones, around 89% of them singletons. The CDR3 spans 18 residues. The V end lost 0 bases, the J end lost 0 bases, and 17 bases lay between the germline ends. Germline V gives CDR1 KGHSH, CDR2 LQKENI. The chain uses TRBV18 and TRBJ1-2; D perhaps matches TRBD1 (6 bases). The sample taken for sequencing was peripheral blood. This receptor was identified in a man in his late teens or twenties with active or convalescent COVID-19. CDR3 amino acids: CASSPPDPGVETNYGYTF. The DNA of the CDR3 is TGTGCCAGCTCACCACCGGATCCAGGGGTCGAAACTAACTATGGCTACACCTTC.